The 29 T cell receptor beta chains in this list originate from one sample, sequenced in a study of T cell responses to AZD1222 COVID-19 vaccine. Libraries were prepared by immunoSEQ multiplex PCR; TCRdb keeps only in-frame clonotypes and omits some of them. The sample has approximately 100,000 clones; more than 90% are singletons. Specimen: peripheral blood, collected on day 0 of AZD1222 vaccination. Receptor source: an adult in good health.

This clone is a singleton in its sample. This chain joins TRBV6-5 and TRBJ1-6, with 7 nucleotides matching TRBD1. V shed 6 bases and J 2 bases; nucleotides not matched to a gene: 1. CDR1 is MNHEY, CDR2 SVGAGI, per germline. The CDR3 runs 14 residues. The CDR3 region is CASRGTAYNSPLHF. The CDR3 nucleotides read TGTGCCAGCAGAGGGACAGCCTATAATTCACCCCTCCACTTT.

The rearrangement links TRBV7-6 to TRBJ2-1; 8 nucleotides line up with TRBD2. With V trimmed by 5 bases and J by 4 bases, 7 bases remained unmatched. Per germline, CDR1 SGHVS and CDR2 FNYEAQ. This CDR3 comprises 15 residues. The CDR3 DNA is TGTGCCAGCAGCCTTGTGGTAGCGGGATACAATGAGCAGTTCTTC. Protein product: CASSLVVAGYNEQFF.

The J gene is TRBJ1-5, the V gene TRBV11-1; 7 bases are shared with TRBD1. CDR3 size: 15 residues. Germline V CDR1 and CDR2: SGHAT, FQDESV (reference sequence). V lost 5 bases to trimming and J lost 7 bases; unmatched junction nucleotides: 11. This CDR3 reads CASSQGGAVGQPQHF. The CDR3 coding sequence is TGTGCCAGCAGCCAGGGGGGTGCGGTAGGGCAGCCCCAGCATTTT.

The gene calls are TRBV6-6 and TRBJ2-1; 12 positions match TRBD2. The V gene's germline CDR1 is MNHNY and CDR2 SVGAGI (reference sequence). The length of the CDR3 is 16 residues. Unmatched junction bases numbered 15, after V lost 10 bases and J lost 8 bases. The CDR3 DNA is TGTGCCACCTCCAGATCCCCTAGCGGGAGGGGCTATGAGCAGTTCTTC. Translation gives CATSRSPSGRGYEQFF.

This chain links TRBV6-4 with TRBJ1-5; no clear D. The CDR3 is 14 residues long. Germline CDR1 and CDR2: MRHNA and SNTAGT. The germline V and J ends were trimmed by 2 bases and 0 bases, with 5 bases remaining between them. The CDR3 loop is CASSDGGSNQPQHF. CDR3 bases: TGTGCCAGCAGTGACGGAGGTAGCAATCAGCCCCAGCATTTT.

The chain links TRBV11-2 to TRBJ1-1; D is undetermined. Trimming shortened V by 5 bases and J by 11 bases, and 12 bases separated the two germline ends. This CDR3 has 11 amino acids. Per the germline V gene, CDR1 is SGHAT and CDR2 is FQNNGV. DNA of the CDR3: TGTGCCAGCAGCCTCATTCGCGGCGCTTTCTTT. Amino acid sequence: CASSLIRGAFF.

The J gene is TRBJ2-1, the V gene TRBV7-3; TRBD2 is a possible D gene (5 bases). Germline CDR1 reads SGHTA; CDR2 reads FQGTGA. The V end lost 5 bases, the J end lost 15 bases, and 14 bases lay between the germline ends. CDR3 length: 11 residues. The CDR3 loop reads CASSQGLVRFF. In DNA form, the CDR3 reads TGTGCCAGCAGCCAAGGACTGGTACGGTTCTTC.

The chain is built from TRBV6-2 or TRBV6-3 and TRBJ1-6; D may be TRBD1 (5 bases). CDR3 length: 15 amino acids. Germline V gene sequence: CDR1 MNHEY, CDR2 SVGEGT. Trimming left V 4 bases short and J 7 bases short, with 14 bases between. The CDR3 here is CASSSLGLQNSPLHF. The CDR3 DNA follows: TGTGCCAGCAGTTCCCTGGGACTCCAGAATTCACCCCTCCACTTT.

In DNA, the CDR3 is TGTGCCAGTAGTACTCGCGCCGCCTTAAGTGAAAAACTGTTTTTT. This gives the protein CASSTRAALSEKLFF. The chain has TRBV19 and TRBJ1-4, with D uncertain. The CDR3 is 15 residues long. Trimming shortened V by 4 bases and J by 7 bases, and 16 bases separated the two germline ends. Germline CDR1 reads LNHDA; CDR2 reads SQIVND (reference sequence).

The rearrangement links TRBV18 to TRBJ1-5; 9 nucleotides match TRBD1. Germline V CDR1 and CDR2: KGHSH, LQKENI. V was clipped by 6 bases and J by 5 bases; unmatched bases: 8. CDR3 length: 15 amino acids. CDR3 sequence reads: CASSPNRDRDQPQHF. CDR3 sequence (DNA): TGTGCCAGCTCGCCGAACCGGGACAGGGATCAGCCCCAGCATTTT.

CDR3 loop: CATSSEPTRVANEQFF. DNA of the CDR3: TGTGCCACCAGCTCCGAGCCAACTAGGGTGGCGAATGAGCAGTTCTTC. This chain links TRBV15 with TRBJ2-1; perhaps TRBD2 as D (5 bases). Germline V lookup: CDR1 LNHNV, CDR2 YYDKDF (reference sequence). CDR3 length equals 16 residues. V dropped 5 bases and J dropped 7 bases, with 21 bases sitting between them.

This clone was detected only a few times. This sequence joins TRBV6-2 or TRBV6-3 and TRBJ1-4; 9 positions agree with TRBD1. CDR1 MNHEY and CDR2 SVGEGT come from the germline V gene. Losses at the gene ends were 2 bases for V and 4 bases for J; bases not matched to a gene: 5. The CDR3 runs 16 residues. CDR3 bases: TGTGCCAGCAGTTACGGGACAGGGAACCGTAATGAAAAACTGTTTTTT. It is translated as CASSYGTGNRNEKLFF.

V gene TRBV6-5 combines with J gene TRBJ2-7, with D possibly matching TRBD2 (5 bases). Germline CDR1 reads MNHEY; CDR2 reads SVGAGI. Trimming stripped 0 bases from V and 7 bases from J, with 7 bases between. This CDR3 has 12 amino acids. The CDR3 DNA reads TGTGCCAGCAGTTACTCGTCGGGGGAGCAGTACTTC. Translated, it gives CASSYSSGEQYF.

This clone was found once. The rearrangement uses TRBV14 and TRBJ2-3, with 7 bases lining up with TRBD2. The CDR3 runs to 15 residues. The junction had 3 bases not matched to a gene; V was cut back by 3 bases and J by 0 bases. CDR1 SGHDN and CDR2 FVKESK come from the germline V gene. In DNA, the CDR3 is TGTGCCAGCAGCCAGACTAGCCTAAGCACAGATACGCAGTATTTT. As protein: CASSQTSLSTDTQYF.

In this sample, this clone turned up once. This chain joins TRBV27 and TRBJ2-3; D remains unclear. V lost 1 base and J lost 0, with 11 bases in between. Germline V gene data show CDR1 as MNHEY and CDR2 as SMNVEV (reference sequence). The CDR3 sequence is 16 residues long. The CDR3 region is CASSLYRVGSTDTQYF. In nucleotides, the CDR3 is TGTGCCAGCAGTTTATATCGTGTGGGGAGCACAGATACGCAGTATTTT.

The CDR3 is CASSQDLQGASEAFF. The CDR3, as DNA: TGTGCCAGCAGCCAAGACCTACAGGGGGCTAGTGAAGCTTTCTTT. The V call is TRBV14, the J call TRBJ1-1; 9 bases match TRBD1. This CDR3 has 15 residues. Trimming removed 0 bases from V and 7 bases from J; junction bases left unmatched: 6. From germline, CDR1 is SGHDN and CDR2 FVKESK.

This sequence joins TRBV21-1 and TRBJ1-2. TRBV21-1 is a pseudogene. The CDR3 consists of 18 residues. The CDR3 loop reads CASSKSRRSPLTCYGYTF. Here the CDR3 DNA reads TGTGCCAGCAGCAAATCCCGTAGGAGTCCCCTAACGTGCTATGGCTACACCTTC.

The gene calls are TRBV4-1 and TRBJ1-3; D might be TRBD1 (6 bases). Per germline, CDR1 MGHRA and CDR2 YSYEKL. The CDR3 has 14 residues. Trimming took off 7 bases at V and 8 bases at J, with 18 bases between the two ends. The CDR3 protein is CASKKTGLGDTIYF. The CDR3 nucleotides are TGCGCCAGCAAAAAGACAGGTCTGGGAGACACCATATATTTT.

The chain recombines TRBV4-1 with TRBJ1-2; D unclear. CDR3 size: 13 residues. Between the trimmed V and J ends, which lost 1 base and 3 bases, there was a span of 6 bases. CDR1 is MGHRA and CDR2 is YSYEKL in the germline V gene. The CDR3 sequence: CASSQGTYYGYTF. CDR3 coding DNA: TGCGCCAGCAGCCAAGGGACGTACTATGGCTACACCTTC.

The chain uses TRBV6-1 and TRBJ1-2, with D perhaps TRBD1 (6 bases). Trimming took off 3 bases at V and 3 bases at J, with 14 bases between the two ends. Per germline, CDR1 MNHNS and CDR2 SASEGT. There are 15 residues in the CDR3. The CDR3 is CASSDGTSSYYGYTF. For the CDR3, the DNA is TGTGCCAGCAGTGATGGGACAAGTTCTTACTATGGCTACACCTTC.

The V gene is TRBV19, the J gene TRBJ1-3; perhaps TRBD1 as D (5 bases). The CDR3 sequence is 14 residues long. Per the germline V gene, CDR1 is LNHDA and CDR2 is SQIVND (reference sequence). Trimming stripped 9 bases from V and 0 bases from J, with 12 bases between. CDR3 in DNA: TGTGCCAGCAGAGACAGATACTCTGGAAACACCATATATTTT. Its translation is CASRDRYSGNTIYF.

The CDR3, as DNA: TGCGCCAGCCTGACGACAGGGAGTACTGAAGCTTTCTTT. Protein sequence: CASLTTGSTEAFF. The gene calls are TRBV5-1 and TRBJ1-1; 7 bases are shared with TRBD1. The CDR3 consists of 13 residues. Germline values: CDR1 SGHRS, CDR2 YFSETQ. V gave up 7 bases and J gave up 5 bases; unmatched junction bases: 8. The variable domain in full, with the rest retrieved from reference TRBV5-1 and TRBJ1-1, is KAGVTQTPRYLIKTRGQQVTLSCSPISGHRSVSWYQQTPGQGLQFLFEYFSETQRNKGNFPGRFSGRQFSNSRSEMNVSTLELGDSALYLCASLTTGSTEAFFGQGTRLTVV.

The chain employs TRBV30 and TRBJ2-1; 10 positions agree with TRBD1. With 2 bases clipped from V and 5 bases from J, the junction kept 3 bases outside the gene matches. This CDR3 comprises 14 residues. Germline assignment: CDR1 GTSNPN and CDR2 SVGIG (reference sequence). CDR3 in DNA: TGTGCCTGGAGTCACGGGACAGGGGACAATGAGCAGTTCTTC. Translated: CAWSHGTGDNEQFF. Together with reference TRBV30 and TRBJ2-1, the CDR3 gives the full variable domain: SQTIHQWPATLVQPVGSPLSLECTVEGTSNPNLYWYRQAAGRGLQLLFYSVGIGQISSEVPQNLSASRPQDRQFILSSKKLLLSDSGFYLCAWSHGTGDNEQFFGPGTRLTVL.

The V call is TRBV11-2, the J call TRBJ2-5; TRBD1 might be the D (5 bases). V lost 8 bases and J lost 5, with 9 bases in between. The CDR3 is made up of 11 amino acids. The germline gives CDR1 SGHAT, CDR2 FQNNGV. CDR3 residues: CASLKGETQYF. As DNA, the CDR3 is TGTGCCAGCTTAAAGGGGGAGACCCAGTACTTC.

The chain is built from TRBV15 and TRBJ1-1, with D perhaps TRBD1 (5 bases). This CDR3 spans 15 amino acids. Germline V gives CDR1 LNHNV, CDR2 YYDKDF (reference sequence). Deletions cut 1 base from V and 4 bases from J, with 13 bases between. CDR3 nucleotides: TGTGCCACCAGCAGAGCGTGGGGCGGATTCACTGAAGCTTTCTTT. It yields the protein CATSRAWGGFTEAFF.

CDR3 region: CASTVGGGANEKLFF. CDR3 nucleotides: TGTGCCAGCACCGTTGGGGGGGGAGCTAATGAAAAACTGTTTTTT. The chain has TRBV28 and TRBJ1-4, with D perhaps TRBD1 (5 bases). The CDR3 extends over 15 amino acids. The V end lost 7 bases, the J end lost 3 bases, and 15 bases lay between the germline ends. The germline CDR1 and CDR2 sequences are MDHEN and SYDVKM.

V gene TRBV5-6 combines with J gene TRBJ1-2; D is undetermined. Germline CDR1 reads SGHDT; CDR2 reads YYEEEE. The CDR3 is 17 residues long. V was trimmed by 5 bases and J by 2 bases, leaving 22 bases between them. CDR3 nucleotides: TGTGCCAGCAGGCTTGGTAATACCGGTCCGGCGAACTATGGCTACACCTTC. Its protein product is CASRLGNTGPANYGYTF.

This chain uses TRBV6-5 with TRBJ1-6; D is possibly TRBD1 (6 bases). Germline CDR1 and CDR2: MNHEY and SVGAGI. CDR3 size: 15 residues. V was clipped by 7 bases and J by 6 bases, with 16 bases between them. The CDR3 loop is CASIGGQGFNSPLHF. The CDR3 coding sequence is TGTGCCAGCATCGGCGGCCAGGGGTTTAATTCACCCCTCCACTTT.

The V call is TRBV10-3, the J call TRBJ2-1, with D possibly TRBD2 on 7 matching bases. The CDR3 consists of 13 residues. Germline loops: CDR1 ENHRY, CDR2 SYGVKD. V shed 4 bases and J shed 11 bases, with 15 bases lying between them. This CDR3 is CAISGGGGDKQFF. In DNA form, the CDR3 reads TGTGCCATCAGTGGTGGGGGGGGCGACAAGCAGTTCTTC.